This TCR beta chain was sequenced in a study of response to subunit inactivated influenza vaccine. TCRdb passed the RT-PCR reads through MiXCR, listing each CDR3 protein once. The table shows approximately 230,000 distinct CDR3 sequences, with about 12% occurring only once. Per the germline V gene, CDR1 is MNHEY and CDR2 is SVGAGI. This CDR3 comprises 13 residues. Losses at the gene ends were 5 bases for V and 8 bases for J; bases not matched to a gene: 6. This clonotype showed up just a few times. Antigen: not known. Study findings and constraints: The authors put forward the suggestion that each seasonal influenza vaccination may bring in only a limited number of new T cells.

The chain joins TRBV6-5 to TRBJ1-2; TRBD1 agrees at 9 bases. The sequence came from a middle-aged man who received an inactivated influenza vaccine. The input for sequencing was non-naive T cells sorted from PBMCs, taken roughly 2 weeks before vaccination. The CDR3 DNA follows: TGTGCCAGCAGTCACGGGACAGGGAGAGGCTACACCTTC. Its protein product is CASSHGTGRGYTF.